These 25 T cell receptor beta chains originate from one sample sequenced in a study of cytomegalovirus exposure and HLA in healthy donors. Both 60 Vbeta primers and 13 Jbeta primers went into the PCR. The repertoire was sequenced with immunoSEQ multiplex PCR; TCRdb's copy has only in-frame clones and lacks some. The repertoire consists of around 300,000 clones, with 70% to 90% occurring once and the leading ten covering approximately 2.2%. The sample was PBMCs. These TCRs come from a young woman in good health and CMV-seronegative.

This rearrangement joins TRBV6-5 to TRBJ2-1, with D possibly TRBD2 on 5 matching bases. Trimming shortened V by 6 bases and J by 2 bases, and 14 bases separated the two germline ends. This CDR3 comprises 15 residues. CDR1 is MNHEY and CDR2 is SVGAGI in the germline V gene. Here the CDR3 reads CASRPRTPTYNEQFF. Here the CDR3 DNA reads TGTGCCAGCAGACCCCGGACTCCCACCTACAATGAGCAGTTCTTC.

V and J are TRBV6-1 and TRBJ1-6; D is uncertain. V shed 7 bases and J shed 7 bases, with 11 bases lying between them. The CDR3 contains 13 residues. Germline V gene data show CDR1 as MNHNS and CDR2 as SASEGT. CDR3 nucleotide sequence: TGTGCCAGCACCGAAACGGGGAATTCACCCCTCCACTTT. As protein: CASTETGNSPLHF.

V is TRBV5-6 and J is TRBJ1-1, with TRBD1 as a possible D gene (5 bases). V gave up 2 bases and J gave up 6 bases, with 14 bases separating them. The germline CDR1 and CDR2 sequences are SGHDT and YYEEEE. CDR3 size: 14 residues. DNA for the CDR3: TGTGCCAGCAGCTTCGGACGGGCCAGGGCTGAAGCTTTCTTT. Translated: CASSFGRARAEAFF. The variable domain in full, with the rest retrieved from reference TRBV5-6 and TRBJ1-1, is DAGVTQSPTHLIKTRGQQVTLRCSPKSGHDTVSWYQQALGQGPQFIFQYYEEEERQRGNFPDRFSGHQFPNYSSELNVNALLLGDSALYLCASSFGRARAEAFFGQGTRLTVV.

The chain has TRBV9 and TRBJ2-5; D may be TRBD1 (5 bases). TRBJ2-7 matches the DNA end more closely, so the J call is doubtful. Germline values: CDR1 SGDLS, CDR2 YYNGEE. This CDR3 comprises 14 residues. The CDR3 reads CASSPSGKGYEQYF. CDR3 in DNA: TGTGCCAGCAGCCCATCAGGGAAAGGCTACGAGCAGTACTTC.

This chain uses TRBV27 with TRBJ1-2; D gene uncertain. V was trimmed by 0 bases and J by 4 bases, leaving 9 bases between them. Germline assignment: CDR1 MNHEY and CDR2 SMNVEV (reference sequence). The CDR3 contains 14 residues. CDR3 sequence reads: CASSLSAQIYGYTF. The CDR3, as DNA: TGTGCCAGCAGTTTATCGGCCCAGATCTATGGCTACACCTTC.

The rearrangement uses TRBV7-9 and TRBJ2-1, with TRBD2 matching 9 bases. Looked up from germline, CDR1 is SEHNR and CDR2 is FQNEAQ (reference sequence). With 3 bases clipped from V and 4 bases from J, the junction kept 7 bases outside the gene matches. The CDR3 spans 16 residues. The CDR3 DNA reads TGTGCCAGCAGCTTGCTTCTAGCGGGACCGTACAATGAGCAGTTCTTC. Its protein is CASSLLLAGPYNEQFF. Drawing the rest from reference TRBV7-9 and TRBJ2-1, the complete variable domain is DTGVSQNPRHKITKRGQNVTFRCDPISEHNRLYWYRQTLGQGPEFLTYFQNEAQLEKSRLLSDRFSAERPKGSFSTLEIQRTEQGDSAMYLCASSLLLAGPYNEQFFGPGTRLTVL.

The DNA of the CDR3 is TGTGCCAGTAGCGGGGGGTCCTACGAGCAGTACTTC. It specifies CASSGGSYEQYF. The gene calls are TRBV19 and TRBJ2-7, with 7 bases aligning to TRBD2. There are 12 residues in the CDR3. Per the germline V gene, CDR1 is LNHDA and CDR2 is SQIVND (reference sequence). The V segment lost 6 bases and the J segment 1 base; nucleotides outside the gene matches: 0.

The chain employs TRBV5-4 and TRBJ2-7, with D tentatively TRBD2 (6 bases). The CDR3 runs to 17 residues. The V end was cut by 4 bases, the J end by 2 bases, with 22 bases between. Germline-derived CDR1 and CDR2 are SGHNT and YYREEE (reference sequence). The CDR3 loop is CASSPEGSGIRTYEQYF. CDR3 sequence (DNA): TGTGCCAGCAGCCCGGAGGGGTCGGGGATACGGACCTACGAGCAGTACTTC.

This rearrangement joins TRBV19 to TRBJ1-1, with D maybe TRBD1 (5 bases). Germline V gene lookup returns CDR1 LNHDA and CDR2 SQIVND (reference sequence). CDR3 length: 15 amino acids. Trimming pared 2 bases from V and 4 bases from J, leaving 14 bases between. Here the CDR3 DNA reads TGTGCCAGTAGTATAAGTCTCGGGGGGTTCACTGAAGCTTTCTTT. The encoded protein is CASSISLGGFTEAFF.

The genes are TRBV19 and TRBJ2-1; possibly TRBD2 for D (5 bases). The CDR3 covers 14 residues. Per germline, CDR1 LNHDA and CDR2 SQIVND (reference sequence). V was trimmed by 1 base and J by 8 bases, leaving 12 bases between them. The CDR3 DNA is TGTGCCAGTAGTATAGCCGGAGCGGAATATGAGCAGTTCTTC. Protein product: CASSIAGAEYEQFF.

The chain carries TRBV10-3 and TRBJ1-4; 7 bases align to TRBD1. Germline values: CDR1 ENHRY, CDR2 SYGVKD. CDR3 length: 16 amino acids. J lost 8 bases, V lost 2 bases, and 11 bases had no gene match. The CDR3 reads CAISEPRQGAGEKLFF. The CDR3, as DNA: TGTGCCATCAGTGAGCCTAGACAGGGTGCGGGAGAAAAACTGTTTTTT.

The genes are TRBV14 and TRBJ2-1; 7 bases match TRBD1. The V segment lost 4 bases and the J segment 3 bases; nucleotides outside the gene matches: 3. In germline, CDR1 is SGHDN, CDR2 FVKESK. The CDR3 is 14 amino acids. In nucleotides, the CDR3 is TGTGCCAGCAGCCGCCGACAGGGCTACAATGAGCAGTTCTTC. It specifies CASSRRQGYNEQFF.

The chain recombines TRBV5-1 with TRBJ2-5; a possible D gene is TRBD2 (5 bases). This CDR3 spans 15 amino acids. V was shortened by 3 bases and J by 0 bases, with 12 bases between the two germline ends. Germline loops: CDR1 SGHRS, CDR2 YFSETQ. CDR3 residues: CASSYGSQYQETQYF. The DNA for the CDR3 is TGCGCCAGCAGCTATGGGAGCCAGTACCAAGAGACCCAGTACTTC.

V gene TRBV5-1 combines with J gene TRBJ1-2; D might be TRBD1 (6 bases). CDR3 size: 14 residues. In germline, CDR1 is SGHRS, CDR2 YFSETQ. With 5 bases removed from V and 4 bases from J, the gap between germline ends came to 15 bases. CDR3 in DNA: TGCGCCAGCAGATTAACGACAGGTGGCTATGGCTACACCTTC. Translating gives CASRLTTGGYGYTF. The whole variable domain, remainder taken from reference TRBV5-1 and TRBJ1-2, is KAGVTQTPRYLIKTRGQQVTLSCSPISGHRSVSWYQQTPGQGLQFLFEYFSETQRNKGNFPGRFSGRQFSNSRSEMNVSTLELGDSALYLCASRLTTGGYGYTFGSGTRLTVV.

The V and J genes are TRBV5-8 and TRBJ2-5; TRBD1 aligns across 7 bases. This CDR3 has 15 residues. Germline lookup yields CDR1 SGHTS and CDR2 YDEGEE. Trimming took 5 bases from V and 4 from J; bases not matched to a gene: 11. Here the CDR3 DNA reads TGTGCCAGCAGTCTGGATAACAGGGGCGGAGAGACCCAGTACTTC. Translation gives CASSLDNRGGETQYF.

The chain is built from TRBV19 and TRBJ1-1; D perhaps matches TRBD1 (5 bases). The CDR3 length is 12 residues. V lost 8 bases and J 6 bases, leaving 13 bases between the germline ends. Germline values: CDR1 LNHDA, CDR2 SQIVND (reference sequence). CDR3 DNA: TGTGCCAGTGGGGGACTCACGCCTGAAGCTTTCTTT. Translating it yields CASGGLTPEAFF.

As DNA, the CDR3 is TGTGCCAGCAGCCAAGATTTGGGGGGGGAAGAGACCCAGTACTTC. Its translation: CASSQDLGGEETQYF. This chain connects TRBV4-2 to TRBJ2-5; 7 bases line up with TRBD2. The CDR3 contains 15 residues. In germline, CDR1 is LGHNA, CDR2 YNFKEQ. Trimming removed 0 bases from V and 3 bases from J; junction bases left unmatched: 4.

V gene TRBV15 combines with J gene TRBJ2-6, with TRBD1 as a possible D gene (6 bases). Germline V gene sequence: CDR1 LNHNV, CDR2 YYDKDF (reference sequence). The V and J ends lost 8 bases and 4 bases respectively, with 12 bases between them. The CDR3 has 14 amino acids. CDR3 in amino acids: CATYPGVGANVLTF. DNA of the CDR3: TGTGCCACCTACCCAGGGGTAGGGGCCAACGTCCTGACTTTC.

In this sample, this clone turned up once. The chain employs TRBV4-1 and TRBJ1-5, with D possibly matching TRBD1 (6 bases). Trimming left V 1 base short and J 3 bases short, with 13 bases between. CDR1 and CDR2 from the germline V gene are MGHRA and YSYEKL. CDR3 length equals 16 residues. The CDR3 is CASSQVSGQYNQPQHF. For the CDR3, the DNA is TGCGCCAGCAGCCAAGTTTCCGGACAGTACAATCAGCCCCAGCATTTT.

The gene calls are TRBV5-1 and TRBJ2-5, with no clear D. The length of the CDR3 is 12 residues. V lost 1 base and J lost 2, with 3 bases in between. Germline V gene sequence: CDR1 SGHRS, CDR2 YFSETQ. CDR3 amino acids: CASSLLQETQYF. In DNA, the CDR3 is TGCGCCAGCAGCTTGCTTCAAGAGACCCAGTACTTC.

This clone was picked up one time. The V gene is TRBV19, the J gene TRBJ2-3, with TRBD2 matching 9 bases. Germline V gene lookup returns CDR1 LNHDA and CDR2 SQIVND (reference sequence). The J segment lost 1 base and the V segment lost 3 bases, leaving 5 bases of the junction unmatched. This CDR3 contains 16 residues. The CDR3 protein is CASSIRTSAGTDTQYF. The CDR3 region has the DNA TGTGCCAGTAGTATCCGGACTAGCGCAGGCACAGATACGCAGTATTTT.

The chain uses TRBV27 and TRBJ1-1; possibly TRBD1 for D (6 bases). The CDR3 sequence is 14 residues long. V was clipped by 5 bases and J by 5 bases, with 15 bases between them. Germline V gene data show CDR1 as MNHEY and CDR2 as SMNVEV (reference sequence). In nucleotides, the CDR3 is TGTGCCAGCAGTCTTGGACAGTCGGGAACTGAAGCTTTCTTT. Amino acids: CASSLGQSGTEAFF.

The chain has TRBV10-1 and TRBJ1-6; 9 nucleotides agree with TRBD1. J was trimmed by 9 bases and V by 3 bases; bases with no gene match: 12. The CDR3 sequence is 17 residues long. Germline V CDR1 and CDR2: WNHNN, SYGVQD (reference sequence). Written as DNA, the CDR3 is TGCGCCAGCAGTGAATCCAGGACAGGGGACGGGAGTTCACCCCTCCACTTT. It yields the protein CASSESRTGDGSSPLHF.

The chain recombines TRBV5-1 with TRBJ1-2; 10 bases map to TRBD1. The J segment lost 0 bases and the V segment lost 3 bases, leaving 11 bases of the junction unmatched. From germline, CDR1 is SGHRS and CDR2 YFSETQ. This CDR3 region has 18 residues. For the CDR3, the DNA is TGCGCCAGCAGCTCCAACCCGGGACAGGGGTATACTAACTATGGCTACACCTTC. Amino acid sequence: CASSSNPGQGYTNYGYTF.

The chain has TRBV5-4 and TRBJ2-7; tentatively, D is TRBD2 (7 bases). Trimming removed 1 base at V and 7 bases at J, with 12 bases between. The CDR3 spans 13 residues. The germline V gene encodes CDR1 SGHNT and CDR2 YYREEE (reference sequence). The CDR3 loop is CASSLRGAGEQYF. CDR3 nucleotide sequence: TGTGCCAGCAGCTTGCGGGGGGCAGGTGAGCAGTACTTC. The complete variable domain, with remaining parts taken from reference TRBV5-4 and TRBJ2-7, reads ETGVTQSPTHLIKTRGQQVTLRCSSQSGHNTVSWYQQALGQGPQFIFQYYREEENGRGNFPPRFSGLQFPNYSSELNVNALELDDSALYLCASSLRGAGEQYFGPGTRLTVT.